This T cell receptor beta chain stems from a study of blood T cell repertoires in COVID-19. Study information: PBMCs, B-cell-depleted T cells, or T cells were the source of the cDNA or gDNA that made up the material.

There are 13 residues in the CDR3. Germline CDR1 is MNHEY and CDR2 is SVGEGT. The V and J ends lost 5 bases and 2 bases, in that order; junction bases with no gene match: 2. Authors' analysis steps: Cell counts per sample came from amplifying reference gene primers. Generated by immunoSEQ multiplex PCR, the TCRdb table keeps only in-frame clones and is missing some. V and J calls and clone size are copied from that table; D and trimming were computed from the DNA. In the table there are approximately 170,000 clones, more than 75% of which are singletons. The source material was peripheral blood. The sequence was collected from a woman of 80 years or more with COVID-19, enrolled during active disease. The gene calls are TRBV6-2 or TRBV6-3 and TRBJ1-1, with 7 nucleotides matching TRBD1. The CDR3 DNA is TGTGCCAGCAGTCACAGGGGTAACACTGAAGCTTTCTTT. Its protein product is CASSHRGNTEAFF.